Each of the 28 T cell receptor beta chains below was sequenced from the same sample in a study of blood T cell repertoires in COVID-19 (dated by TCRdb to the early 2020s). The receptor library was made with the immunoSEQ multiplex PCR assay. Entries here come from immuneACCESS through TCRdb and include only in-frame sequences with V and J called. Some clones fail to appear in such tables; in the studies checked, an unresolved V gene covers under half of the shortfall, and the cause of the remainder is unknown. The sample records some 120,000 clones, over 75% of which are singletons. About a sixth of the sample lies in the top ten. Sequencing input: peripheral blood. The receptors come from a man aged 25-45 years with COVID-19, enrolled during active disease.

CDR3 bases: TGTGCCAGCAGTTTACGCCAGATCACTGAAGCTTTCTTT. It is translated as CASSLRQITEAFF. The chain joins TRBV27 to TRBJ1-1, with D uncertain. The length of the CDR3 is 13 residues. The germline V and J ends were trimmed by 2 bases and 4 bases, with 8 bases remaining between them. Germline V gives CDR1 MNHEY, CDR2 SMNVEV (reference sequence).

The genes are TRBV14 and TRBJ2-1; perhaps TRBD1 as D (6 bases). Germline values: CDR1 SGHDN, CDR2 FVKESK. The CDR3 totals 17 residues. Trimming cost V 0 bases and J 9 bases, with 21 bases left between them. Here the CDR3 reads CASSQDQIRFIQGEQFF. As DNA, the CDR3 is TGTGCCAGCAGCCAAGATCAAATACGCTTCATACAGGGTGAGCAGTTCTTC.

This sequence joins TRBV30 and TRBJ2-3; TRBD2 matches 8 bases. CDR1 is GTSNPN, CDR2 SVGIG, per germline (reference sequence). Unmatched junction bases numbered 4, after V lost 6 bases and J lost 2 bases. The CDR3 is 13 amino acids. The CDR3 is CACQRGYTDTQYF. CDR3 coding DNA: TGTGCCTGCCAGCGGGGGTACACAGATACGCAGTATTTT.

The rearrangement uses TRBV6-1 and TRBJ2-1; a possible D gene is TRBD2 (5 bases). CDR1 and CDR2 (germline): MNHNS, SASEGT. The CDR3 length is 14 residues. V was trimmed by 2 bases and J by 4 bases, leaving 9 bases between them. CDR3 nucleotide sequence: TGTGCCAGCAGTGAAATGGAGGATTACAATGAGCAGTTCTTC. Its protein is CASSEMEDYNEQFF.

J is TRBJ1-4 and V is TRBV4-2; 7 bases agree with TRBD1. Germline values: CDR1 LGHNA, CDR2 YNFKEQ. The CDR3 has 16 residues. The V segment lost 4 bases and the J segment 5 bases; nucleotides outside the gene matches: 10. The CDR3 region has the DNA TGTGCCAGCAGCCCGGAGGGGGCGCGAGGAAATGAAAAACTGTTTTTT. Translation gives CASSPEGARGNEKLFF.

The rearrangement uses TRBV6-2 or TRBV6-3 and TRBJ2-1; the D gene is possibly TRBD1 (5 bases). Trimming took 2 bases from V and 5 from J, leaving 16 bases between them. Germline lookup yields CDR1 MNHEY and CDR2 SVGEGT. The CDR3 runs to 16 residues. Here the CDR3 reads CASSYSHRQFNNEQFF. CDR3 nucleotides: TGTGCCAGCAGTTACAGTCATCGACAGTTCAACAATGAGCAGTTCTTC.

The chain combines TRBV5-6 with TRBJ2-7; D is possibly TRBD2 (6 bases). The CDR3 consists of 16 residues. Germline V gene lookup returns CDR1 SGHDT and CDR2 YYEEEE. V was shortened by 4 bases and J by 1 base, with 18 bases between the two germline ends. The CDR3 DNA follows: TGTGCCAGCAGCCCTCTTGGCGGGGCCCGGTCCTACGAGCAGTACTTC. This sequence encodes CASSPLGGARSYEQYF.

V gene TRBV5-1 combines with J gene TRBJ2-1, with D possibly TRBD1 on 7 matching bases. The germline V gene encodes CDR1 SGHRS and CDR2 YFSETQ. The CDR3 spans 14 residues. Trimming removed 0 bases from V and 8 bases from J, with 12 bases in between. The CDR3 loop is CASSLGQGGDEQFF. The CDR3 nucleotides read TGCGCCAGCAGCTTGGGCCAGGGGGGAGATGAGCAGTTCTTC. The whole variable domain, filled in from reference TRBV5-1 and TRBJ2-1, reads KAGVTQTPRYLIKTRGQQVTLSCSPISGHRSVSWYQQTPGQGLQFLFEYFSETQRNKGNFPGRFSGRQFSNSRSEMNVSTLELGDSALYLCASSLGQGGDEQFFGPGTRLTVL.

This clone was seen just once. J is TRBJ1-5 and V is TRBV4-3, with D possibly TRBD1 on 5 matching bases. Per germline, CDR1 LGHNA and CDR2 YSLEER. CDR3 length equals 18 residues. V was trimmed by 0 bases and J by 6 bases, leaving 21 bases between them. CDR3 DNA: TGCGCCAGCAGCCAAGATTGGGGAAGGGGCAGAGTGGGTCAGCCCCAGCATTTT. Translated, it gives CASSQDWGRGRVGQPQHF.

This chain links TRBV4-3 with TRBJ1-5; 7 bases align to TRBD1. Germline V gene sequence: CDR1 LGHNA, CDR2 YSLEER. After removal of 0 bases from V and 4 bases from J, the junction contained 0 bases not matched to a gene. There are 14 residues in the CDR3. In nucleotides, the CDR3 is TGCGCCAGCAGCCAAGACAGGGGGAATCAGCCCCAGCATTTT. Protein: CASSQDRGNQPQHF.

In its sample, this clone was seen many times. The chain links TRBV27 to TRBJ2-3; no clear D gene. The CDR3 totals 14 residues. Germline V lookup: CDR1 MNHEY, CDR2 SMNVEV (reference sequence). Trimming stripped 0 bases from V and 3 bases from J, with 7 bases between. The CDR3: CASSLSGETDTQYF. CDR3 bases: TGTGCCAGCAGTTTATCGGGCGAAACAGATACGCAGTATTTT.

The chain couples TRBV5-6 to TRBJ1-1; no reliable D call. V lost 6 bases and J lost 1, with 22 bases in between. In germline, CDR1 is SGHDT, CDR2 YYEEEE. There are 17 residues in the CDR3. CDR3 in amino acids: CASTRPLRRDGNTEAFF. CDR3 bases: TGTGCCAGCACCAGACCGCTTCGGCGGGATGGGAACACTGAAGCTTTCTTT.

J is TRBJ2-2 and V is TRBV4-1; 8 bases align to TRBD1. CDR1 is MGHRA, CDR2 YSYEKL, per germline. With 4 bases clipped from V and 8 bases from J, the junction kept 12 bases outside the gene matches. The CDR3 is 16 amino acids. CDR3 nucleotides: TGCGCCAGCAGCCCCCCAGGGGGCGGTATTTCGGGGGAGCTGTTTTTT. Translated: CASSPPGGGISGELFF.

The chain couples TRBV24-1 to TRBJ1-5; D is unclear. The V gene lost 5 bases and the J gene lost 7 bases, with 14 bases spanning the gap. The length of the CDR3 is 14 residues. The germline gives CDR1 KGHDR, CDR2 SFDVKD. The CDR3 is CATSAPGILQPQHF. As DNA, the CDR3 is TGTGCCACCAGTGCCCCCGGGATCCTCCAGCCCCAGCATTTT.

With regard to this clone: A much larger clone sits a single nucleotide away, making a read error possible. The CDR3 protein is CAGSDREFTEAFF. Here the CDR3 DNA reads TGCGCCGGCAGCGACAGGGAGTTCACTGAAGCTTTCTTT. The chain couples TRBV10-1 to TRBJ1-1, with 7 bases identical to TRBD1. This CDR3 is 13 amino acids long. Germline CDR1 is WNHNN and CDR2 is SYGVQD (reference sequence).

The V gene is TRBV19, the J gene TRBJ1-4, with TRBD1 as a possible D gene (6 bases). Per germline, CDR1 LNHDA and CDR2 SQIVND (reference sequence). V shed 5 bases and J shed 1 base, with 8 bases lying between them. The CDR3 covers 14 residues. CDR3 region: CASSQQGTNEKLFF. In DNA, the CDR3 is TGTGCCAGTAGTCAACAGGGAACTAATGAAAAACTGTTTTTT.

The chain is built from TRBV28 and TRBJ2-7; D is undetermined. V was clipped by 5 bases and J by 3 bases, with 8 bases between them. The CDR3 is made up of 12 amino acids. CDR1 MDHEN and CDR2 SYDVKM come from the germline V gene. CDR3 coding DNA: TGTGCCAGCAGTCCCGCCGGCTACGAGCAGTACTTC. It encodes CASSPAGYEQYF.

This chain connects TRBV29-1 to TRBJ2-7; 8 bases fit TRBD1. This CDR3 spans 14 amino acids. V shed 6 bases, J shed 5 bases, and the junction held 12 bases outside the gene matches. Germline loops: CDR1 SQVTM, CDR2 ANQGSEA. The CDR3 loop reads CSVGQVWGRNEQYF. DNA of the CDR3: TGCAGCGTGGGACAGGTCTGGGGGAGGAACGAGCAGTACTTC.

This rearrangement joins TRBV29-1 to TRBJ1-2; D is unresolved. Germline CDR1 is SQVTM and CDR2 is ANQGSEA. The CDR3 contains 12 residues. Trimming pared 7 bases from V and 5 bases from J, leaving 14 bases between. This CDR3 reads CSAAPPGYGYTF. The CDR3 nucleotides read TGCAGCGCAGCGCCACCGGGATATGGCTACACCTTC.

This clone was recorded only once. V usage is TRBV9 and J usage is TRBJ2-2; 9 bases align to TRBD2. Germline CDR1 SGDLS, CDR2 YYNGEE. The CDR3 is 15 amino acids. V dropped 10 bases and J dropped 5; count of bases not matched to a gene: 12. The CDR3, as DNA: TGTGCCCGCGGGAGGGGAGCGGGGGGAACCGGGGAGCTGTTTTTT. Translation: CARGRGAGGTGELFF. The full variable domain, in which reference TRBV9 and TRBJ2-2 provide the parts outside the CDR3, is DSGVTQTPKHLITATGQRVTLRCSPRSGDLSVYWYQQSLDQGLQFLIQYYNGEERAKGNILERFSAQQFPDLHSELNLSSLELGDSALYFCARGRGAGGTGELFFGEGSRLTVL.

This clone was seen only once. J is TRBJ1-5 and V is TRBV28, with D uncertain. The CDR3 contains 15 residues. CDR1 is MDHEN and CDR2 is SYDVKM in the germline V gene. V lost 7 bases to trimming and J lost 1 base, with 14 bases between them. CDR3 protein: CASTFRRGSNQPQHF. The CDR3 nucleotides are TGTGCCAGCACCTTCCGGCGGGGAAGCAATCAGCCCCAGCATTTT.

J is TRBJ1-5 and V is TRBV2; D is perhaps TRBD1 (6 bases). The CDR3 extends over 15 amino acids. CDR1 is SNHLY and CDR2 is FYNNEI in the germline V gene. Trimming pared 4 bases from V and 0 bases from J, leaving 10 bases between. The chain's CDR3 is CASSGTVNSNQPQHF. The CDR3 DNA follows: TGTGCCAGCAGTGGGACAGTGAATAGCAATCAGCCCCAGCATTTT.

This clone was picked up many times. The chain links TRBV10-2 to TRBJ2-1, with 8 bases fitting TRBD2. Germline loops: CDR1 WSHSY, CDR2 SAAADI. With V trimmed by 3 bases and J by 1 base, 5 bases remained unmatched. This CDR3 is 16 amino acids long. CDR3 protein: CASSDNERESYNEQFF. The CDR3 DNA sequence: TGCGCCAGCAGTGATAATGAGCGGGAGTCCTACAATGAGCAGTTCTTC.

This chain connects TRBV7-9 to TRBJ2-3, with TRBD2 matching over 7 bases. CDR3 length equals 15 residues. Trimming removed 5 bases from V and 2 bases from J; junction bases left unmatched: 7. In germline, CDR1 is SEHNR, CDR2 FQNEAQ (reference sequence). In nucleotides, the CDR3 is TGTGCCAGCAGCCACCCGGGAGGCACCACAGATACGCAGTATTTT. Its translation is CASSHPGGTTDTQYF.

This sequence joins TRBV4-3 and TRBJ1-1, with D perhaps matching TRBD1 (5 bases). The CDR3 loop spans 13 amino acids. CDR1 is LGHNA and CDR2 is YSLEER in the germline V gene. The V gene lost 0 bases and the J gene lost 11 bases, with 13 bases spanning the gap. CDR3 amino acids: CASSQDRAGRAFF. The CDR3 DNA is TGCGCCAGCAGCCAAGATAGGGCAGGGCGGGCTTTCTTT.

The chain joins TRBV9 to TRBJ2-2, with D unresolved. This CDR3 has 13 amino acids. The V end lost 4 bases, the J end lost 4 bases, and 8 bases lay between the germline ends. Looked up from germline, CDR1 is SGDLS and CDR2 is YYNGEE. This CDR3 is CASSTQPTGELFF. The CDR3 nucleotides read TGTGCCAGCAGCACACAGCCCACCGGGGAGCTGTTTTTT.

This chain connects TRBV5-1 to TRBJ2-7, with 10 nucleotides matching TRBD1. This CDR3 spans 16 amino acids. Germline assignment: CDR1 SGHRS and CDR2 YFSETQ. The ends lost 0 bases at V and 5 bases at J; junction bases unmatched: 8. CDR3 residues: CASSLGDRGSLDEQYF. CDR3 sequence (DNA): TGCGCCAGCAGCTTGGGGGACAGGGGTTCACTGGACGAGCAGTACTTC. The full variable domain, in which reference TRBV5-1 and TRBJ2-7 provide the parts outside the CDR3, is KAGVTQTPRYLIKTRGQQVTLSCSPISGHRSVSWYQQTPGQGLQFLFEYFSETQRNKGNFPGRFSGRQFSNSRSEMNVSTLELGDSALYLCASSLGDRGSLDEQYFGPGTRLTVT.

The gene calls are TRBV19 and TRBJ2-3, with D possibly TRBD1 on 5 matching bases. Germline V gene data show CDR1 as LNHDA and CDR2 as SQIVND (reference sequence). With 6 bases removed from V and 6 bases from J, the gap between germline ends came to 10 bases. This CDR3 is 12 amino acids long. This chain's CDR3 is CASRQTEDTQYF. The CDR3 DNA reads as TGTGCCAGTAGACAGACAGAGGATACGCAGTATTTT.